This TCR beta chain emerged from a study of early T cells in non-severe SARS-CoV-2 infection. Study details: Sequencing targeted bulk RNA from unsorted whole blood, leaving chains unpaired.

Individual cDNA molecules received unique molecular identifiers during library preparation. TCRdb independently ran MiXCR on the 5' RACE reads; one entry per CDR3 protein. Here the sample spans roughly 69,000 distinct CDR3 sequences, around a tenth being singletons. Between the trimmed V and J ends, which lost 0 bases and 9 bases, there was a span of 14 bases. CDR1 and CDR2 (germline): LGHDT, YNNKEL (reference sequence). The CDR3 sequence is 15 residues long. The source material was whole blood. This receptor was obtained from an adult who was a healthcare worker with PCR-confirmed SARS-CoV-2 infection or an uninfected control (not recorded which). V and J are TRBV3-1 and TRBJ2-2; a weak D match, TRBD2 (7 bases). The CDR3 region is CASSQDTRGGRELFF. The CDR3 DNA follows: TGTGCCAGCAGCCAAGATACGAGGGGGGGCAGGGAGCTGTTTTTT.